A single sample gave rise to the 8 T cell receptor beta chains below, sequenced in a study of human T cells and chemical hapten exposure. MiXCR was run by TCRdb on the 5' RACE reads, yielding one entry per CDR3 protein. Of 110,000 or so distinct CDR3 sequences listed, around 20% are singletons. Total RNA came from unfractionated whole blood. The receptors derive from a human donor in good health.

This clonotype was observed a handful of times. The chain has TRBV7-3 and TRBJ1-1; D not certain. This CDR3 has 15 residues. V lost 1 base to trimming and J lost 3 bases, with 12 bases between them. CDR1 and CDR2 (germline): SGHTA, FQGTGA. CDR3 DNA sequence: TGTGCCAGCAGCTTAAGGGGAACTAAGGACACTGAAGCTTTCTTT. Protein sequence: CASSLRGTKDTEAFF.

The V gene is TRBV27, the J gene TRBJ1-5; 9 nucleotides line up with TRBD1. CDR1 MNHEY and CDR2 SMNVEV come from the germline V gene (reference sequence). V gave up 5 bases and J gave up 4 bases; unmatched junction bases: 12. CDR3 length: 17 residues. CDR3 DNA: TGTGCCAGCAGTCATCTCCTTGGACAGGGGCCGAATCAGCCCCAGCATTTT. Amino acid sequence: CASSHLLGQGPNQPQHF.

The chain carries TRBV28 and TRBJ2-3, with a possible D match to TRBD2 (5 bases). Trimming took 8 bases from V and 0 from J, leaving 15 bases between them. CDR3 length: 15 residues. Germline lookup yields CDR1 MDHEN and CDR2 SYDVKM. CDR3 in DNA: TGTGCCAGCCCTTTGGAGGCACCCAGCACAGATACGCAGTATTTT. Its protein is CASPLEAPSTDTQYF.

The rearrangement links TRBV5-6 to TRBJ1-2, with TRBD1 matching 7 bases. This CDR3 is built from 12 residues. Trimming at V came to 0 bases and at J to 7 bases, leaving 0 bases not matched to a gene. Germline CDR1 reads SGHDT; CDR2 reads YYEEEE. CDR3 in DNA: TGTGCCAGCAGCTTGGGACAGGGTGGCTACACCTTC. It specifies CASSLGQGGYTF.

This clonotype occurred a few times. V is TRBV30 and J is TRBJ2-2; D is unclear. Germline V gene sequence: CDR1 GTSNPN, CDR2 SVGIG (reference sequence). V dropped 3 bases and J dropped 0 bases, with 20 bases sitting between them. The CDR3 has 18 amino acids. This CDR3 reads CAWSEVAAGPANTGELFF. The CDR3 DNA sequence: TGTGCCTGGAGCGAGGTGGCGGCCGGGCCCGCGAACACCGGGGAGCTGTTTTTT.

This clonotype was counted between two and nine times. V gene TRBV7-9 combines with J gene TRBJ2-5, with D perhaps matching TRBD1 (5 bases). Trimming stripped 5 bases from V and 0 bases from J, with 10 bases between. This CDR3 is built from 14 residues. CDR1 and CDR2 (germline): SEHNR, FQNEAQ (reference sequence). This CDR3 is CASSPGSYQETQYF. The CDR3, as DNA: TGTGCCAGCAGCCCAGGGTCCTACCAAGAGACCCAGTACTTC.

Only a few counts were recorded for this clonotype. The chain recombines TRBV6-1 with TRBJ1-5; no clear D. Germline V lookup: CDR1 MNHNS, CDR2 SASEGT. This CDR3 comprises 10 residues. Trimming removed 2 bases from V and 7 bases from J, with 0 bases in between. CDR3 sequence reads: CASSEQPQHF. The CDR3 DNA sequence: TGTGCCAGCAGTGAACAGCCCCAGCATTTT.

This clonotype was recorded a few times. The J gene is TRBJ1-1, the V gene TRBV9, with D hard to call. Germline V lookup: CDR1 SGDLS, CDR2 YYNGEE. The germline V and J ends were trimmed by 0 bases and 4 bases, with 10 bases remaining between them. The CDR3 is 14 amino acids. The CDR3 protein is CASSVALARTEAFF. DNA for the CDR3: TGTGCCAGCAGCGTAGCGTTGGCACGCACTGAAGCTTTCTTT.